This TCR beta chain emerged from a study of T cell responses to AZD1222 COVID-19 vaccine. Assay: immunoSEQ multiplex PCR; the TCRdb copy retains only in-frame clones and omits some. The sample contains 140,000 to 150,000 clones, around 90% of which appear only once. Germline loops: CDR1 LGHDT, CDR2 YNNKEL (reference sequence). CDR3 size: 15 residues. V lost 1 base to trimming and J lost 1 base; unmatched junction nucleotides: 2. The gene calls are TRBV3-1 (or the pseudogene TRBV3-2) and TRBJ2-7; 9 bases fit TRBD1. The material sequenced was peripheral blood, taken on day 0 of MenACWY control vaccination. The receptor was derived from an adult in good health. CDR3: CASSQVGQGSYEQYF. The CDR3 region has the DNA TGTGCCAGCAGCCAAGTGGGACAGGGATCCTACGAGCAGTACTTC.